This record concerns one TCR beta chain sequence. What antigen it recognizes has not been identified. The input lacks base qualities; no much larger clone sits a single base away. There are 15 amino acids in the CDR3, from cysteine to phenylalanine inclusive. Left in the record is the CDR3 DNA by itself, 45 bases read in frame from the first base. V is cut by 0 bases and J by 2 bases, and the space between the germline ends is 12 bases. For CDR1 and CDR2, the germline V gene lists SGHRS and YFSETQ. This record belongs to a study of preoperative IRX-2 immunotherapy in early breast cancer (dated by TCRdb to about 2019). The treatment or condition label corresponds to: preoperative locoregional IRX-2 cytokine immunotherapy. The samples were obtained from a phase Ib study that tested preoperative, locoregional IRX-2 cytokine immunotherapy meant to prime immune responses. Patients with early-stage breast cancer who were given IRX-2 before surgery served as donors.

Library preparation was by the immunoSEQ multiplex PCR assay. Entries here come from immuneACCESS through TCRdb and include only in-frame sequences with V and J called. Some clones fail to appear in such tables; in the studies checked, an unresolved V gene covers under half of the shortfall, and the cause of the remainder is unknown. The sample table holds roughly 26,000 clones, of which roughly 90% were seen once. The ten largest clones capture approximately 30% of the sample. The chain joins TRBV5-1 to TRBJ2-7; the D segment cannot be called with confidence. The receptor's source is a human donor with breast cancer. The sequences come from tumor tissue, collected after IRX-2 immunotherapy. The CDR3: CASSLALGTPYEQYF. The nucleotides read TGCGCCAGCAGCTTGGCTCTTGGTACCCCCTACGAGCAGTACTTC. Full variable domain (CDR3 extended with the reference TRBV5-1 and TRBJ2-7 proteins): KAGVTQTPRYLIKTRGQQVTLSCSPISGHRSVSWYQQTPGQGLQFLFEYFSETQRNKGNFPGRFSGRQFSNSRSEMNVSTLELGDSALYLCASSLALGTPYEQYFGPGTRLTVT.